Listed below are T cell receptor beta chains from one sample, sequenced in a study of blood T cells in healthy people across ages. TCRdb called the 5' RACE reads again in MiXCR, with one record for every CDR3 protein. The data contain 550,000 to 750,000 distinct CDR3 sequences, approximately 21% of them singletons. Source material: blood. The receptors here all came from a man between 65 and 85 years old in good health. Both conserved end residues are part of each CDR3. The order of the fields is J gene, V gene, D gene, clone size, CDR3 protein, CDR3 DNA. A D gene is named only where the DNA matches it firmly. Size values are once, few and many counts, or a class for expanded clones, and some rows have none.

J gene: TRBJ2-5
V gene: TRBV7-2
D gene: .
clone size: .
CDR3 protein: CASSLVGSLLSGQETQHF
CDR3 DNA: TGTGCCAGCAGCTTAGTTGGATCCCTCTTGAGCGGCCAAGAGACCCAGCACTTC

J gene: TRBJ2-1
V gene: TRBV24-1
D gene: .
clone size: once
CDR3 protein: CATSEASDAKEQFF
CDR3 DNA: TGTGCCACCAGTGAGGCTAGCGACGCTAAGGAGCAGTTCTTC

J gene: TRBJ2-7
V gene: TRBV20-1
D gene: .
clone size: few
CDR3 protein: CSASSPGSIYEQYF
CDR3 DNA: TGCAGTGCTAGTAGCCCTGGTTCTATTTACGAGCAGTACTTC

J gene: TRBJ2-1
V gene: TRBV27
D gene: TRBD2
clone size: few
CDR3 protein: CASSPQRDRDEQFF
CDR3 DNA: TGTGCCAGCAGTCCCCAGCGGGATAGGGATGAGCAGTTCTTC

J gene: TRBJ2-3
V gene: TRBV12-3/TRBV12-4
D gene: TRBD2
clone size: many
CDR3 protein: CASSYSGRTDTQYF
CDR3 DNA: TGTGCCAGCAGTTATAGCGGGAGAACAGATACGCAGTATTTT

J gene: TRBJ2-1
V gene: TRBV11-2
D gene: .
clone size: few
CDR3 protein: CASSLVVPTSPINEQFF
CDR3 DNA: TGTGCCAGCAGCTTAGTCGTGCCTACAAGTCCCATCAATGAGCAGTTCTTC

J gene: TRBJ1-2
V gene: TRBV20-1
D gene: .
clone size: few
CDR3 protein: CSARTAQTNYGYTF
CDR3 DNA: TGCAGTGCTAGGACAGCTCAAACTAACTATGGCTACACCTTC

J gene: TRBJ2-7
V gene: TRBV29-1
D gene: .
clone size: .
CDR3 protein: CSVEGGTGPLYEQYF
CDR3 DNA: TGCAGCGTTGAGGGAGGGACAGGACCTCTCTACGAGCAGTACTTC

J gene: TRBJ2-1
V gene: TRBV9
D gene: TRBD2
clone size: few
CDR3 protein: CASSVEASGGQSSYNEQFF
CDR3 DNA: TGTGCCAGCAGCGTAGAGGCTAGCGGGGGCCAAAGCTCCTACAATGAGCAGTTCTTC

J gene: TRBJ1-1
V gene: TRBV2
D gene: .
clone size: .
CDR3 protein: CASSERGGTFEAFF
CDR3 DNA: TGTGCCAGCAGCGAGAGGGGCGGAACATTTGAAGCTTTCTTT

J gene: TRBJ2-1
V gene: TRBV20-1
D gene: .
clone size: .
CDR3 protein: CSARSHSEGSYNEQFF
CDR3 DNA: TGCAGTGCTAGATCACACAGCGAAGGGTCCTACAATGAGCAGTTCTTC

J gene: TRBJ2-7
V gene: TRBV12-3/TRBV12-4
D gene: TRBD1
clone size: few
CDR3 protein: CASSTQGFSYEQYF
CDR3 DNA: TGTGCCAGCAGTACACAGGGGTTCTCCTACGAGCAGTACTTC

J gene: TRBJ2-1
V gene: TRBV7-2
D gene: TRBD2
clone size: .
CDR3 protein: CASSLVGGGRVYNEQFF
CDR3 DNA: TGTGCCAGCAGCTTAGTTGGTGGCGGGAGAGTCTACAATGAGCAGTTCTTC

J gene: TRBJ1-5
V gene: TRBV12-3/TRBV12-4
D gene: TRBD1
clone size: few
CDR3 protein: CASSPKRGQGNQPQHF
CDR3 DNA: TGTGCCAGCAGCCCGAAGAGGGGACAGGGCAATCAGCCCCAGCATTTT

J gene: TRBJ2-7
V gene: TRBV7-6
D gene: .
clone size: .
CDR3 protein: CASSLDGAGYEQYF
CDR3 DNA: TGTGCCAGCAGCTTAGACGGAGCGGGCTACGAGCAGTACTTC

J gene: TRBJ1-1
V gene: TRBV15
D gene: .
clone size: .
CDR3 protein: CATSGGPTEDTEAFF
CDR3 DNA: TGTGCCACCAGCGGCGGACCGACTGAAGACACTGAAGCTTTCTTT

J gene: TRBJ2-7
V gene: TRBV13
D gene: TRBD1
clone size: many
CDR3 protein: CASSRTTGVLGEQYF
CDR3 DNA: TGTGCCAGCAGCCGGACGACAGGGGTCTTGGGAGAGCAGTACTTC

J gene: TRBJ2-2
V gene: TRBV6-1
D gene: .
clone size: few
CDR3 protein: CASSPRTENTGELFF
CDR3 DNA: TGTGCCAGCAGTCCAAGGACAGAGAACACCGGGGAGCTGTTTTTT

J gene: TRBJ2-5
V gene: TRBV28
D gene: TRBD2
clone size: many
CDR3 protein: CASSPRTSGAVKAQYF
CDR3 DNA: TGTGCCAGCAGCCCACGGACTAGCGGGGCTGTTAAGGCCCAGTACTTC

J gene: TRBJ2-1
V gene: TRBV7-9
D gene: TRBD2
clone size: .
CDR3 protein: CASSLAPSGLQPKRNEQFF
CDR3 DNA: TGTGCCAGCAGCTTAGCCCCTAGCGGCCTACAACCGAAGAGGAATGAGCAGTTCTTC

J gene: TRBJ2-2
V gene: TRBV13
D gene: .
clone size: many
CDR3 protein: CASSPRGRNTGELFF
CDR3 DNA: TGTGCCAGCAGCCCTCGAGGGCGTAACACCGGGGAGCTGTTTTTT

J gene: TRBJ2-3
V gene: TRBV7-2
D gene: TRBD1
clone size: .
CDR3 protein: CASSFQGAIDTQYF
CDR3 DNA: TGTGCCAGCAGCTTCCAGGGGGCTATAGATACGCAGTATTTT

J gene: TRBJ2-7
V gene: TRBV13
D gene: TRBD2
clone size: few
CDR3 protein: CASSWGGLADTYEQYF
CDR3 DNA: TGTGCCAGCAGCTGGGGGGGACTAGCTGATACCTACGAGCAGTACTTC

J gene: TRBJ1-6
V gene: TRBV6-6
D gene: .
clone size: .
CDR3 protein: CASKTQDSLDSPLHF
CDR3 DNA: TGTGCCAGTAAAACACAGGACAGCCTCGATTCACCCCTCCACTTT

J gene: TRBJ1-1
V gene: TRBV12-3/TRBV12-4
D gene: .
clone size: .
CDR3 protein: CASNWAGTDAFF
CDR3 DNA: TGTGCCAGCAACTGGGCGGGCACTGACGCTTTCTTT

J gene: TRBJ2-1
V gene: TRBV18
D gene: TRBD1
clone size: few
CDR3 protein: CASSPVWRQGGDEQFF
CDR3 DNA: TGTGCCAGCTCACCAGTCTGGAGACAGGGGGGCGATGAGCAGTTCTTC

J gene: TRBJ1-6
V gene: TRBV7-9
D gene: TRBD1
clone size: few
CDR3 protein: CASSILDRRDSPLHF
CDR3 DNA: TGTGCCAGCAGCATTCTGGACAGGAGAGATTCACCCCTCCACTTT

J gene: TRBJ2-7
V gene: TRBV20-1
D gene: TRBD2
clone size: few
CDR3 protein: CSARGTSNYEQYF
CDR3 DNA: TGCAGTGCTAGAGGGACTAGCAACTACGAGCAGTACTTC

J gene: TRBJ2-1
V gene: TRBV9
D gene: TRBD2
clone size: .
CDR3 protein: CASSPGGPHGNEQFF
CDR3 DNA: TGTGCCAGCTCCCCGGGAGGGCCGCATGGGAATGAACAGTTCTTC

J gene: TRBJ2-7
V gene: TRBV6-5
D gene: TRBD1
clone size: .
CDR3 protein: CASSSRQGVYEQYF
CDR3 DNA: TGTGCCAGCAGTTCAAGACAGGGCGTCTACGAGCAGTACTTC

J gene: TRBJ2-7
V gene: TRBV20-1
D gene: .
clone size: few
CDR3 protein: CSASAATATYEQYF
CDR3 DNA: TGCAGTGCTAGCGCGGCGACTGCGACATACGAGCAGTACTTC

J gene: TRBJ2-5
V gene: TRBV7-3
D gene: .
clone size: few
CDR3 protein: CASSITGGDQETQYF
CDR3 DNA: TGTGCCAGCAGCATCACAGGGGGGGACCAAGAGACCCAGTACTTC

J gene: TRBJ2-4
V gene: TRBV10-3
D gene: TRBD2
clone size: many
CDR3 protein: CAISDTAGDHMAKNIQYF
CDR3 DNA: TGTGCCATCAGTGACACGGCGGGAGATCATATGGCCAAAAACATTCAGTACTTC

J gene: TRBJ2-5
V gene: TRBV9
D gene: .
clone size: few
CDR3 protein: CASSVDLLQETQYF
CDR3 DNA: TGTGCCAGCAGCGTAGATCTACTCCAAGAGACCCAGTACTTC

J gene: TRBJ2-4
V gene: TRBV20-1
D gene: TRBD2
clone size: few
CDR3 protein: CSARSGTSGSKNIQYF
CDR3 DNA: TGCAGTGCTAGATCCGGGACTAGCGGTTCCAAAAACATTCAGTACTTC

J gene: TRBJ1-1
V gene: TRBV6-1
D gene: TRBD1
clone size: .
CDR3 protein: CAGTPPGQGVRTEAFF
CDR3 DNA: TGTGCCGGCACCCCACCGGGACAGGGGGTTCGCACTGAAGCTTTCTTT

J gene: TRBJ2-1
V gene: TRBV9
D gene: .
clone size: .
CDR3 protein: CASSAVDDPYNEQFF
CDR3 DNA: TGTGCCAGCAGCGCCGTGGACGACCCCTACAATGAGCAGTTCTTC

J gene: TRBJ2-2
V gene: TRBV5-1
D gene: .
clone size: many
CDR3 protein: CASSLTGETTGELFF
CDR3 DNA: TGCGCCAGCAGCTTGACGGGGGAGACCACCGGGGAGCTGTTTTTT

J gene: TRBJ2-2
V gene: TRBV3-1
D gene: .
clone size: .
CDR3 protein: CASSQLAAGELFF
CDR3 DNA: TGTGCCAGCAGCCAACTAGCAGCCGGGGAGCTGTTTTTT

J gene: TRBJ2-1
V gene: TRBV21-1
D gene: .
clone size: few
CDR3 protein: CASRTGTGTRSGGNEQFF
CDR3 DNA: TGTGCCAGCAGAACCGGGACAGGGACTAGGTCGGGCGGGAATGAGCAGTTCTTC

J gene: TRBJ2-7
V gene: TRBV6-2/TRBV6-3
D gene: TRBD2
clone size: many
CDR3 protein: CASSSGRTYEQYF
CDR3 DNA: TGTGCCAGCAGTAGCGGGAGGACTTACGAGCAGTACTTC

J gene: TRBJ1-2
V gene: TRBV5-1
D gene: .
clone size: .
CDR3 protein: CASSPYLPGQDGYTF
CDR3 DNA: TGCGCCAGCAGCCCCTACTTACCGGGACAAGATGGCTACACCTTC

J gene: TRBJ2-5
V gene: TRBV20-1
D gene: .
clone size: .
CDR3 protein: CSAARGARETQYF
CDR3 DNA: TGCAGTGCCGCACGGGGGGCCAGAGAGACCCAGTACTTC

J gene: TRBJ1-1
V gene: TRBV5-1
D gene: TRBD1
clone size: few
CDR3 protein: CASTPGQGMGNTEAFF
CDR3 DNA: TGCGCCAGCACTCCGGGACAGGGGATGGGAAACACTGAAGCTTTCTTT

J gene: TRBJ2-1
V gene: TRBV28
D gene: TRBD2
clone size: .
CDR3 protein: CASRSAGGPYFF
CDR3 DNA: TGTGCCAGCAGATCAGCGGGAGGGCCGTATTTCTTC